This T cell receptor (beta chain) was sequenced in a study of beta chain features in type 1 diabetes. Trimming removed 6 bases from V and 0 bases from J, with 14 bases in between. From germline, CDR1 is KGHSH and CDR2 LQKENI. The CDR3 is 15 residues long. Investigators reverse transcribed all isolated RNA, so they sequenced expressed TCRB transcripts. Sequencing of naive, central memory and regulatory T cell samples gave an average of around 3.5 million reads. TCRdb's table, derived via immunoSEQ multiplex PCR, lists solely in-frame clones and lacks some. The sample holds 100,000 to 150,000 clones, around 8.8% seen once. Points from the study as a whole: Among all four CD4+ subsets, Type 1 diabetes patients had TCRB CDR3s that were moderately but significantly shorter. PCR, the amplification step, might favor shorter templates, equally in patients and controls. A greater similarity of naive, central memory and Treg TCRB repertoires was seen among patients than among healthy donors.

Regarding this clone: Its antigen is not identified.

Per donor, one heparinised blood draw averaged around 120 mL. The rearrangement links TRBV18 to TRBJ2-5, with a possible D match to TRBD2 (6 bases). The origin of this receptor is a man aged 25-40 years with type 1 diabetes. Source material: central memory CD4+ T cells from blood. CDR3 DNA: TGTGCCAGCTCGCTGCAGGGAGGTAACCAAGAGACCCAGTACTTC. As protein: CASSLQGGNQETQYF.